This TCR beta chain appears in the sequencing data of a study of T cells in narcolepsy. Profiling relied on immunoSEQ multiplex PCR, and the TCRdb table lists in-frame clones only, not all of them. The sample lists some 13,000 clones; about 89% were seen once. The V end lost 1 base, the J end lost 6 bases, and 11 bases lay between the germline ends. This CDR3 contains 14 residues. Germline V CDR1 and CDR2: SGHNT, YYREEE (reference sequence). Study outcomes and limitations: No autoreactive T cell clone sequences appeared in some memory CD4+ repertoires. Reportedly, autoreactive clonotypes were serially detected in patients' blood but not controls'.

Concerning this clone: No antigen is known for it.

The chain has TRBV5-4 and TRBJ2-1, with D perhaps matching TRBD1 (6 bases). The TCR comes from a human donor with narcolepsy. Sample: CD45RA- memory CD4+ T cells from PBMCs. The CDR3 is CASSLTGPFNEQFF. CDR3 nucleotide sequence: TGTGCCAGCAGCTTGACAGGGCCCTTCAATGAGCAGTTCTTC.